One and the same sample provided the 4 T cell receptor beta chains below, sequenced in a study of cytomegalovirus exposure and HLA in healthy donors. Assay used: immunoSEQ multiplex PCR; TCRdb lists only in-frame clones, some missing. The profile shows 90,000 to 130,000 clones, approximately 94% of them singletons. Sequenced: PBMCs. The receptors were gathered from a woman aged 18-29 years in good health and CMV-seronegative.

The CDR3 loop is CASKVSRTVLAGTTDTQYF. CDR3 DNA: TGTGCCAGCAAGGTATCCCGGACAGTTCTAGCGGGAACCACAGATACGCAGTATTTT. V usage is TRBV2 and J usage is TRBJ2-3; 9 bases map to TRBD2. V was pared by 7 bases and J by 2 bases, with 19 bases of the junction left unmatched. This CDR3 region has 19 residues. Germline loops: CDR1 SNHLY, CDR2 FYNNEI. Together with reference TRBV2 and TRBJ2-3, the CDR3 gives the full variable domain: EPEVTQTPSHQVTQMGQEVILRCVPISNHLYFYWYRQILGQKVEFLVSFYNNEISEKSEIFDDQFSVERPDGSNFTLKIRSTKLEDSAMYFCASKVSRTVLAGTTDTQYFGPGTRLTVL.

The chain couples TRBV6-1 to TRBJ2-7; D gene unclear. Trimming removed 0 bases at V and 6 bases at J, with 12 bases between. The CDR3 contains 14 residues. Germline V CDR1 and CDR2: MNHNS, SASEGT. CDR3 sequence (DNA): TGTGCCAGCAGTGAAGCCAGAATGTCATTCGAGCAGTACTTC. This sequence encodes CASSEARMSFEQYF.

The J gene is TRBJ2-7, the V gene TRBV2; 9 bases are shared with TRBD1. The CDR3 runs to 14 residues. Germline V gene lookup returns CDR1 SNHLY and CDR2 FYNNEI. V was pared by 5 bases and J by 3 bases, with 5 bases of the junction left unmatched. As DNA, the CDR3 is TGTGCCAGCAGTAAGGGACAGGGCTTCTACGAGCAGTACTTC. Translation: CASSKGQGFYEQYF.

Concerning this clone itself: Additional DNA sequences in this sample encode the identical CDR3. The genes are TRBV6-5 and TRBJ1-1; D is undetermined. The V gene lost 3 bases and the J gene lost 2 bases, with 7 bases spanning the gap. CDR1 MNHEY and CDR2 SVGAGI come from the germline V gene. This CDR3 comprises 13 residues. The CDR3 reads CASSYGPNTEAFF. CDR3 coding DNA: TGTGCCAGCAGTTATGGGCCTAACACTGAAGCTTTCTTT.